A single sample is the source of the 7 T cell receptor beta chains below, sequenced in a study of cytomegalovirus exposure and HLA in healthy donors. PCR employed 60 Vbeta and 13 Jbeta primers. Only in-frame clones appear in the TCRdb table, and some are missing; sequencing was by immunoSEQ multiplex PCR. The table shows 95,000 to 150,000 clones, with about 70% occurring only once. The sample taken for sequencing was PBMCs. These receptors came from a woman aged 40 to 49 in good health and CMV-seronegative.

J is TRBJ1-1 and V is TRBV6-5; the D gene is possibly TRBD1 (5 bases). The V and J ends lost 7 bases and 5 bases respectively, with 17 bases between them. The CDR3 sequence is 14 residues long. Germline-derived CDR1 and CDR2 are MNHEY and SVGAGI. The CDR3 nucleotides are TGTGCCAGCAAACTCGGGAGCGGGGGAACTGAAGCTTTCTTT. This gives the protein CASKLGSGGTEAFF.

The genes are TRBV28 and TRBJ2-7; 7 bases line up with TRBD2. The CDR3 is 14 amino acids. Looked up from germline, CDR1 is MDHEN and CDR2 is SYDVKM. With 6 bases clipped from V and 2 bases from J, the junction kept 7 bases outside the gene matches. This CDR3 reads CASRPGLRAYEQYF. As DNA, the CDR3 is TGTGCCAGCAGGCCGGGACTAAGGGCCTACGAGCAGTACTTC.

This sequence joins TRBV6-1 and TRBJ2-5; 8 bases line up with TRBD2. The trim removed 6 bases at V and 4 bases at J, leaving 10 bases unmatched. Germline-derived CDR1 and CDR2 are MNHNS and SASEGT. This CDR3 comprises 15 residues. CDR3 coding DNA: TGTGCCAGCAGACCCCCGGGACTAGAGATAGAGACCCAGTACTTC. Translated, it gives CASRPPGLEIETQYF.

V and J are TRBV9 and TRBJ2-2, with TRBD1 identical over 10 bases. This CDR3 region has 16 residues. Trimming removed 0 bases from V and 6 bases from J; junction bases left unmatched: 5. Germline V CDR1 and CDR2: SGDLS, YYNGEE. CDR3 region: CASSVAAGQGSGELFF. Here the CDR3 DNA reads TGTGCCAGCAGCGTAGCCGCGGGACAGGGGTCCGGGGAGCTGTTTTTT.

The chain is built from TRBV5-6 and TRBJ1-6; maybe TRBD1 (6 bases). Trimming took off 3 bases at V and 7 bases at J, with 14 bases between the two ends. The germline gives CDR1 SGHDT, CDR2 YYEEEE. There are 15 residues in the CDR3. The chain's CDR3 is CASSSGTGTNSPLHF. The CDR3 DNA follows: TGTGCCAGCAGCTCTGGAACAGGGACCAATTCACCCCTCCACTTT.

The chain is built from TRBV5-3 and TRBJ2-1, with D tentatively TRBD2 (6 bases). TRBV5-3 is known as an ORF, though its function is uncertain. Trimming cost V 2 bases and J 9 bases, with 18 bases left between them. CDR3 length equals 15 residues. The CDR3 reads CARSFGGRAIGEQFF. The CDR3, as DNA: TGTGCCAGAAGCTTCGGGGGAAGGGCCATCGGTGAGCAGTTCTTC.

V gene TRBV27 combines with J gene TRBJ2-2; 8 bases match TRBD1. Trimming removed 5 bases from V and 5 bases from J; junction bases left unmatched: 4. The CDR3 spans 14 residues. CDR1 is MNHEY, CDR2 SMNVEV, per germline (reference sequence). The DNA of the CDR3 is TGTGCCAGCAGTCGTCAGGGGGCAACCGGGGAGCTGTTTTTT. Protein sequence: CASSRQGATGELFF.